Below are 27 T cell receptor beta chains sequenced from a single sample in a study of Graves' ophthalmopathy and Graves' hyperthyroidism. RNA transcripts provided the template for amplifying TCR beta CDR3 regions. An initial RT-PCR round employing HTBI primers preceded a second-round multiplex PCR. A single record per CDR3 protein comes from TCRdb applying MiXCR to the multiplex PCR reads. The top ten hold about 4% of the sample, which has about 500,000 distinct CDR3 sequences, 35% to 45% seen once. The sample consisted of peripheral blood or thyroid tissue (not recorded which). The source is an adult man with Graves' hyperthyroidism.

The chain joins TRBV25-1 to TRBJ2-5; D is ambiguous. This CDR3 comprises 13 residues. Trimming took off 3 bases at V and 5 bases at J, with 10 bases between the two ends. CDR1 is MGHDK and CDR2 is SYGVNS in the germline V gene. The CDR3 DNA sequence: TGTGCCAGCAGTGATTGGGGTGGGGAGACCCAGTACTTC. This codes for CASSDWGGETQYF.

V gene TRBV16 combines with J gene TRBJ1-1; D uncertain. The germline gives CDR1 KGHSY, CDR2 FQNENV. The CDR3 runs 14 residues. Trimming removed 7 bases at V and 6 bases at J, with 18 bases between. Here the CDR3 DNA reads TGTGCCAGCACCCAGCCAGGTCTCCTCTCTGAAGCTTTCTTT. It yields the protein CASTQPGLLSEAFF.

The rearrangement joins TRBV14 to TRBJ1-1; D is perhaps TRBD1 (5 bases). The CDR3 runs 15 residues. Between the trimmed V and J ends, which lost 11 bases and 3 bases, there was a span of 22 bases. Germline V gene data show CDR1 as SGHDN and CDR2 as FVKESK. CDR3 coding DNA: TGTGCCTGGATCGCGGGATCATTGGGGGACACTGAAGCTTTCTTT. As protein: CAWIAGSLGDTEAFF.

The CDR3 protein is CSVGDTGTGELFF. In nucleotides, the CDR3 is TGCAGCGTTGGGGATACCGGGACAGGGGAGCTGTTTTTT. The V call is TRBV29-1, the J call TRBJ2-2; perhaps TRBD1 as D (6 bases). Deletions cut 4 bases from V and 8 bases from J, with 14 bases between. This CDR3 is 13 amino acids long. CDR1 is SQVTM and CDR2 is ANQGSEA in the germline V gene.

This clonotype appeared many times. This chain uses TRBV7-9 with TRBJ1-4; D ambiguous. CDR3 length: 14 amino acids. Germline CDR1 and CDR2: SEHNR and FQNEAQ (reference sequence). The ends were cut back, 6 bases at V and 0 bases at J, with 8 bases in the middle. For the CDR3, the DNA is TGTGCCAGCAGTTCCGACTCAACTAATGAAAAACTGTTTTTT. The encoded protein is CASSSDSTNEKLFF.

This clonotype was counted ten times or more. The V and J genes are TRBV5-1 and TRBJ2-7; 9 bases are a match to TRBD1. The ends lost 4 bases at V and 5 bases at J; junction bases unmatched: 7. In germline, CDR1 is SGHRS, CDR2 YFSETQ. This CDR3 region has 14 residues. The CDR3: CASSDGTGNDEQYF. CDR3 DNA: TGCGCCAGCAGCGACGGGACAGGGAACGACGAGCAGTACTTC.

About this clonotype: This may come from a read error, since a much larger clone is one base off. The chain couples TRBV24-1 to TRBJ1-2; a possible D gene is TRBD1 (6 bases). The CDR3 has 14 residues. Per germline, CDR1 KGHDR and CDR2 SFDVKD. The CDR3 DNA sequence: TGTGTCACCAGTGATTTGGGGGGGCGCGATGGCTACACCTTC. This encodes CVTSDLGGRDGYTF.

The sample holds many counts of this clonotype. The CDR3 here is CSASGQGGYEQYF. The CDR3 DNA is TGCAGTGCTTCGGGACAGGGTGGCTACGAGCAGTACTTC. The rearrangement uses TRBV20-1 and TRBJ2-7; 9 bases agree with TRBD1. The CDR3 length is 13 residues. V was clipped by 5 bases and J by 3 bases; unmatched bases: 5. Germline V gives CDR1 DFQATT, CDR2 SNEGSKA (reference sequence).

Ten or more counts support this clonotype. The chain couples TRBV7-9 to TRBJ2-6, with a possible D match to TRBD2 (6 bases). The CDR3 loop spans 16 amino acids. From germline, CDR1 is SEHNR and CDR2 FQNEAQ (reference sequence). V was cut by 1 base and J by 2 bases, with 9 bases left in between. The CDR3 reads CASSLGSGAGANVLTF. DNA for the CDR3: TGTGCCAGCAGCTTAGGATCGGGGGCTGGGGCCAACGTCCTGACTTTC.

This clonotype was observed many times. J is TRBJ1-1 and V is TRBV12-3 or TRBV12-4, with a possible D match to TRBD1 (6 bases). The CDR3 has 13 residues. With 6 bases removed from V and 1 base from J, the gap between germline ends came to 9 bases. The CDR3 DNA reads as TGTGCCAGCAGGAGGACAGCGAACACTGAAGCTTTCTTT. Encoded protein: CASRRTANTEAFF.

This clonotype was recorded only once. A much larger clone is a single base away; this may be a read error. The chain combines TRBV29-1 with TRBJ1-2, with TRBD1 identical over 8 bases. Germline V CDR1 and CDR2: SQVTM, ANQGSEA. The CDR3 has 11 amino acids. The CDR3 DNA follows: TGCAGCGTGGACAGGGAACCTGGCTACGCCTTC. It is translated as CSVDREPGYAF. The full variable domain, completed using reference TRBV29-1 and TRBJ1-2, is SAVISQKPSRDICQRGTSLTIQCQVDSQVTMMFWYRQQPGQSLTLIATANQGSEATYESGFVIDKFPISRPNLTFSTLTVSNMSPEDSSIYLCSVDREPGYAFGSGTRLTVV.

This clonotype was detected ten times or more. This chain links TRBV11-2 with TRBJ2-2; TRBD2 aligns across 9 bases. V was pared by 1 base and J by 7 bases, with 7 bases of the junction left unmatched. Germline assignment: CDR1 SGHAT and CDR2 FQNNGV. The CDR3 totals 16 residues. The CDR3 region is CASSLALAGPLGELFF. The CDR3 bases are TGTGCCAGCAGCTTAGCTCTAGCGGGACCACTCGGGGAGCTGTTTTTT.

The chain combines TRBV28 with TRBJ1-2, with TRBD1 identical over 8 bases. With 5 bases clipped from V and 8 bases from J, the junction kept 13 bases outside the gene matches. CDR1 MDHEN and CDR2 SYDVKM come from the germline V gene. The CDR3 spans 15 residues. The CDR3 loop is CASSLPRDRWLGYTF. The CDR3 nucleotides read TGTGCCAGCAGTCTACCACGGGACAGGTGGTTGGGCTACACCTTC.

This clonotype was counted a single time. A read error may explain this, as a much larger clone is one base away. This sequence joins TRBV18 and TRBJ1-1; TRBD1 agrees at 8 bases. Germline assignment: CDR1 KGHSH and CDR2 LQKENI. This CDR3 is 12 amino acids long. Germline trimming cut 7 bases from V and 9 bases from J; bases unmatched to any gene: 7. The CDR3 here is CASFTGGGKAFF. The CDR3 DNA sequence: TGTGCCAGCTTTACAGGGGGTGGTAAAGCTTTCTTT.

This clonotype showed up many times. The chain is built from TRBV5-1 and TRBJ1-2, with TRBD1 identical over 11 bases. Germline trimming cut 4 bases from V and 2 bases from J; bases unmatched to any gene: 4. The CDR3 has 15 residues. Germline V gene data show CDR1 as SGHRS and CDR2 as YFSETQ. CDR3 amino acids: CASSPRTGGNYGYTF. The CDR3 DNA reads as TGCGCCAGCAGCCCCCGGACAGGGGGCAACTATGGCTACACCTTC.

A word on this clonotype: A much larger clone lies one base from this, so it may be a read error. The chain is built from TRBV10-3 and TRBJ2-5; 8 bases align to TRBD2. CDR1 and CDR2 from the germline V gene are ENHRY and SYGVKD. The CDR3 runs 16 residues. After removal of 2 bases from V and 4 bases from J, the junction contained 9 bases not matched to a gene. This CDR3 is CAISEVTSAVGETQYF. The CDR3 nucleotides are TGTGCCATCAGTGAGGTGACTAGCGCTGTTGGAGAGACCCAGTACTTC.

Details on this clonotype: Sequence at one end of the junction differs from germline and may be a read error. The chain employs TRBV7-2 and TRBJ2-1; no definite D call. Germline CDR1 SGHTA, CDR2 FQGNSA. This CDR3 comprises 12 residues. The chain's CDR3 is CASSLERNEQSF. The CDR3, as DNA: TGTGCCAGCAGCTTAGAACGGAATGAGCAGTCCTTC.

The J gene is TRBJ2-1, the V gene TRBV7-9, with D perhaps matching TRBD2 (5 bases). V lost 2 bases and J lost 10, with 9 bases in between. There are 12 residues in the CDR3. The germline CDR1 and CDR2 sequences are SEHNR and FQNEAQ (reference sequence). The CDR3 bases are TGTGCCAGCAGCTTAAATTCGGGAGAGCAGTTCTTC. Protein product: CASSLNSGEQFF.

As concerns this clonotype: Compared with germline, one end of the junction differs, possibly owing to a read error. This rearrangement joins TRBV10-3 to TRBJ2-7, with D possibly being TRBD2 (6 bases). The DNA end favors TRBJ2-1, so the J call may be wrong. CDR1 ENHRY and CDR2 SYGVKD come from the germline V gene. The CDR3 is 17 amino acids. As DNA, the CDR3 is TGTGCCACCAGTGATCCTCGGGGGACCAAGGGAGCCAATGAGCAGTTCTTC. This gives the protein CATSDPRGTKGANEQFF.

This clonotype occurred once. The CDR3 is CSAAAESGELFF. CDR3 bases: TGCAGTGCCGCTGCGGAATCTGGGGAGCTGTTTTTT. The chain couples TRBV20-1 to TRBJ2-2; D uncertain. The CDR3 loop spans 12 amino acids. V lost 6 bases and J lost 8, with 13 bases in between. CDR1 DFQATT and CDR2 SNEGSKA come from the germline V gene (reference sequence).

This clonotype was recorded a few times. The V call is TRBV30, the J call TRBJ1-2, with a weak D call TRBD1 (5 bases). The CDR3 has 15 amino acids. V lost 0 bases to trimming and J lost 5 bases, with 16 bases between them. In germline, CDR1 is GTSNPN, CDR2 SVGIG (reference sequence). CDR3 in DNA: TGTGCCTGGAGTGTTACGCCCGCCTGGGGGTATGGCTACACCTTC. Its protein product is CAWSVTPAWGYGYTF.

In this sample, this clonotype turned up a few times. The chain links TRBV6-5 to TRBJ2-2; D is tentatively TRBD1 or TRBD2 (5 bases each). The CDR3 length is 15 residues. In germline, CDR1 is MNHEY, CDR2 SVGAGI. Trimming removed 8 bases at V and 1 base at J, with 14 bases between. In nucleotides, the CDR3 is TGTGCCAGCCTCCAGGGAGACCGGAACACCGGGGAGCTGTTTTTT. Protein: CASLQGDRNTGELFF.

This clonotype has a handful of counts. The CDR3 sequence is CASIKGGQGVATNEKLFF. In nucleotides, the CDR3 is TGTGCCAGTATTAAAGGGGGACAGGGCGTTGCAACTAATGAAAAACTGTTTTTT. J is TRBJ1-4 and V is TRBV19; 9 bases agree with TRBD1. V lost 7 bases to trimming and J lost 0 bases; unmatched junction nucleotides: 12. Germline V CDR1 and CDR2: LNHDA, SQIVND (reference sequence). The CDR3 sequence is 18 residues long.

This chain uses TRBV9 with TRBJ2-1, with 12 bases fitting TRBD2. After removal of 0 bases from V and 3 bases from J, the junction contained 1 base not matched to a gene. Germline lookup yields CDR1 SGDLS and CDR2 YYNGEE. CDR3 length: 16 residues. The CDR3 sequence is CASSVELAGGYNEQFF. The DNA of the CDR3 is TGTGCCAGCAGCGTAGAACTAGCGGGAGGCTACAATGAGCAGTTCTTC.

This clonotype was seen a few times. One base away lies a much larger clone, so this may be a sequencing read error. The rearrangement uses TRBV3-1 and TRBJ1-1; TRBD1 matches 9 bases. J lost 6 bases, V lost 5 bases, and 7 bases had no gene match. CDR3 length: 14 amino acids. Germline CDR1 is LGHDT and CDR2 is YNNKEL (reference sequence). For the CDR3, the DNA is TGTGCCAGCAGCGACCGGGACAGGGTCTCTGAAGCTTTCTTT. Translation: CASSDRDRVSEAFF.

The gene calls are TRBV2 and TRBJ1-1; TRBD1 agrees at 8 bases. V lost 9 bases, J lost 1 base, and 7 bases stayed unmatched. Per germline, CDR1 SNHLY and CDR2 FYNNEI. This CDR3 is built from 14 residues. The CDR3 region is CARDGGTGNTEAFF. The CDR3 DNA is TGTGCCAGAGATGGCGGGACAGGGAACACTGAAGCTTTCTTT.

V gene TRBV5-1 combines with J gene TRBJ1-5; D is unclear. Trimming took 0 bases from V and 4 from J, leaving 20 bases between them. From germline, CDR1 is SGHRS and CDR2 YFSETQ. The CDR3 spans 18 residues. The CDR3 region has the DNA TGCGCCAGCAGCTTGGGGCCTCAGCTGGGCGACCGAAATCAGCCCCAGCATTTT. Amino acid sequence: CASSLGPQLGDRNQPQHF.